This TCR beta chain originates from a study of control samples from healthy donors and cancer patients. In germline, CDR1 is SGDLS, CDR2 YYNGEE. The length of the CDR3 is 15 residues. V was trimmed by 3 bases and J by 5 bases, leaving 17 bases between them. This table comes from immunoSEQ multiplex PCR, and its TCRdb copy is limited to in-frame clones, with some not included. The data show some 150,000 clones, roughly 94% seen once. The sequenced sample was PBMCs. The source of this sequence is a man between 60 and 75 years old with colorectal cancer. J is TRBJ1-2 and V is TRBV9, with D perhaps matching TRBD1 (6 bases). CDR3 loop: CASSAPPDSAYGYTF. CDR3 nucleotides: TGTGCCAGCAGCGCCCCTCCGGACAGCGCTTATGGCTACACCTTC.